A selection of T cell receptor beta chains follows, all from one sample in a study of T cells after somatic rescue of genetic block. Only in-frame clones appear in the TCRdb table, and some are missing; sequencing was by immunoSEQ multiplex PCR. The sample has 110,000 or so clones; 85% to 95% are singletons. The material sequenced was peripheral blood mononuclear cells (PBMCs). The origin of the receptors is a woman under 30. CDR3s include the opening cysteine and the closing phenylalanine or tryptophan. The D gene is left open where the match is weak. Clone sizes are given selectively: once, few, many, or a class where the clone is expanded.

d_call | j_call | v_call | clone_size | cdr3_nt | cdr3_aa
NA | TRBJ1-2 | TRBV19 | NA | TGTGCCAGTAGGCGGGACACCTATGGCTACACCTTC | CASRRDTYGYTF
TRBD2 | TRBJ2-5 | TRBV9 | NA | TGTGCCAGCAGCGTAGGGGCGGGGGGACCCCATCGTAAAGAGACCCAGTACTTC | CASSVGAGGPHRKETQYF
TRBD2 | TRBJ2-1 | TRBV7-3 | NA | TGTGCCAGCAGCTTCTCCAGCGGGGGGGTAAATGAGCAGTTCTTC | CASSFSSGGVNEQFF
NA | TRBJ2-7 | TRBV4-1 | NA | TGCGCCAGCAGCCAAGATCTTGGGCGGCAGCAGTACTTC | CASSQDLGRQQYF
NA | TRBJ2-5 | TRBV7-9 | NA | TGTGCCAGCAGCTTCGGGATGACAGGCAGCCAAGAGACCCAGTACTTC | CASSFGMTGSQETQYF
TRBD2 | TRBJ2-7 | TRBV11-2 | NA | TGTGCCAGCGGCGGGACTAGCGAAGGCGAGCAGTACTTC | CASGGTSEGEQYF
TRBD2 | TRBJ2-3 | TRBV7-6 | NA | TGTGCCAGCAGCCGCAGAATAGCGGGGGCCCAATTCACAGATACGCAGTATTTT | CASSRRIAGAQFTDTQYF
TRBD2 | TRBJ2-3 | TRBV7-7 | NA | TGTGCCAGCAGCATTAGCGGGGGCGCCACAGATACGCAGTATTTT | CASSISGGATDTQYF
NA | TRBJ2-3 | TRBV28 | NA | TGTGCCAGCAGCCACGTGGGGGGCGAGGGTGCAGATACGCAGTATTTT | CASSHVGGEGADTQYF
NA | TRBJ2-3 | TRBV5-8 | NA | TGTGCCAGCAGCTTGGGACATACGCTCGATTTAAGCACAGATACGCAGTATTTT | CASSLGHTLDLSTDTQYF
TRBD1 | TRBJ2-3 | TRBV30 | once | TGTGCCTGGAGTACGGGGACAGGCCAGAGCACAGATACGCAGTATTTT | CAWSTGTGQSTDTQYF
NA | TRBJ1-1 | TRBV7-2 | few | TGTGCCAGCAGCTTAACAGGCTCAACTAACACTGAAGCTTTCTTT | CASSLTGSTNTEAFF
NA | TRBJ1-1 | TRBV6-4 | NA | TGTGCCAGCAGTGACTTAGCCCCTGAAGCTTTCTTT | CASSDLAPEAFF
TRBD1 | TRBJ2-7 | TRBV7-9 | NA | TGTGCCAGCAGCTTTTCGGGACAGTTCTCCTACGAGCAGTACTTC | CASSFSGQFSYEQYF
NA | TRBJ1-1 | TRBV5-1 | NA | TGCGCCAGCAGCCGGACACCCGCAGTGAACACTGAAGCTTTCTTT | CASSRTPAVNTEAFF
NA | TRBJ2-1 | TRBV11-2 | NA | TGTGCCAGCAGCTTAACCGGGGGTACTACTGATGAGCAGTTCTTC | CASSLTGGTTDEQFF
NA | TRBJ2-1 | TRBV4-3 | NA | TGCGCCAGCAGCCCCACTAGCTACCCGAAGGATGAGCAGTTCTTC | CASSPTSYPKDEQFF
TRBD2 | TRBJ2-3 | TRBV11-1 | NA | TGTGCCAGCAGCTTAGCGCGGAAAGCGGGGGGGACAGATACGCAGTATTTT | CASSLARKAGGTDTQYF
NA | TRBJ1-1 | TRBV6-5 | NA | TGTGCCAGCAGTTACGGAGGGGACACTGAAGCTTTCTTT | CASSYGGDTEAFF
NA | TRBJ1-3 | TRBV5-1 | NA | TGCGCCAGCAGCGAAATACAGGGTTCTGGAAACACCATATATTTT | CASSEIQGSGNTIYF
NA | TRBJ2-7 | TRBV2 | NA | TGTGCCAGCAGTGCCAGGGTGGGCTACGAGCAGTACTTC | CASSARVGYEQYF
NA | TRBJ1-4 | TRBV5-1 | once | TGCGCCAGCAGCTTGGTATCCGGGCTGGGAGAAAAACTGTTTTTT | CASSLVSGLGEKLFF
NA | TRBJ1-1 | TRBV11-1 | once | TGTGCCAGCAGCCCAAGGTGGTCCTCGAACACTGAAGCTTTCTTT | CASSPRWSSNTEAFF
TRBD1 | TRBJ1-1 | TRBV7-8 | few | TGTGCCAGCAGCTTCGACAGGGACACTGAAGCTTTCTTT | CASSFDRDTEAFF
NA | TRBJ1-5 | TRBV6-5 | NA | TGTGCCAGCAGTCCGGATACAGGGTACAATCAGCCCCAGCATTTT | CASSPDTGYNQPQHF
TRBD1 | TRBJ1-4 | TRBV9 | NA | TGTGCCAGCAGCGTAGCTGGAGGGGGCACTAATGAAAAACTGTTTTTT | CASSVAGGGTNEKLFF
TRBD2 | TRBJ2-3 | TRBV7-2 | NA | TGTGCCAGCAGTTCTGTAGCGGGGGCCAGCACAGATACGCAGTATTTT | CASSSVAGASTDTQYF